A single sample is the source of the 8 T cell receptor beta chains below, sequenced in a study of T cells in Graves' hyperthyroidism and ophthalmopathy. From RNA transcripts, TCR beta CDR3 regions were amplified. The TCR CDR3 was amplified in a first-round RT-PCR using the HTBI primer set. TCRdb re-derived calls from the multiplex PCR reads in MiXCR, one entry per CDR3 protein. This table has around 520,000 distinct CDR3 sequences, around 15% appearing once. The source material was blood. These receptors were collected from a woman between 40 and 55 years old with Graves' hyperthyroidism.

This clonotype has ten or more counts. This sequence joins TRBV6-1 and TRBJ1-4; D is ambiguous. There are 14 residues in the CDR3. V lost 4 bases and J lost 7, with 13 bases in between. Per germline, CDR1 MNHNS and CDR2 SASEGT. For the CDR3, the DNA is TGTGCCAGCAGTGGCCCGGGGTTAGGTGAAAAACTGTTTTTT. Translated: CASSGPGLGEKLFF.

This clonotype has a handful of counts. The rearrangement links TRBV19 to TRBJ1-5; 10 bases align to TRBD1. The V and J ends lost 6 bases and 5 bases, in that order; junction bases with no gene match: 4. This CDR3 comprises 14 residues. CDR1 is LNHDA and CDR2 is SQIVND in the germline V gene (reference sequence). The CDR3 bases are TGTGCCAGTAGGGATGGGACAGGGGATCAGCCCCAGCATTTT. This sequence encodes CASRDGTGDQPQHF.

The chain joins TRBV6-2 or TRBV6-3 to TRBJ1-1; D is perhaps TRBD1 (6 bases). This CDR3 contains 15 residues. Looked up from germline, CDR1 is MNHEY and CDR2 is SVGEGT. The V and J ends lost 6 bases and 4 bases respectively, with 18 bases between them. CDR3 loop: CASSRSLGGLTEAFF. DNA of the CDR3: TGTGCCAGCAGCCGTAGCCTAGGGGGGCTCACTGAAGCTTTCTTT.

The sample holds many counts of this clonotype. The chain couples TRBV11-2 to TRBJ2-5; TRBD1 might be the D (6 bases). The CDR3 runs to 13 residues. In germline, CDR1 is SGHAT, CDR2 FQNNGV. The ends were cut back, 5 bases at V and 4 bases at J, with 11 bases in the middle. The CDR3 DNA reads TGTGCCAGCAGCCGCACAGGGTCAGAGACCCAGTACTTC. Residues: CASSRTGSETQYF. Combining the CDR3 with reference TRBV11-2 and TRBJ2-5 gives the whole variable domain EAGVAQSPRYKIIEKRQSVAFWCNPISGHATLYWYQQILGQGPKLLIQFQNNGVVDDSQLPKDRFSAERLKGVDSTLKIQPAKLEDSAVYLCASSRTGSETQYFGPGTRLLVL.

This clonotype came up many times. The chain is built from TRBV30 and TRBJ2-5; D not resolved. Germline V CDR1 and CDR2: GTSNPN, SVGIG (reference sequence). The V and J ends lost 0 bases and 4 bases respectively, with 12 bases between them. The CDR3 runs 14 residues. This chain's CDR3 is CAWSVRKYPETQYF. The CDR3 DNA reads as TGTGCCTGGAGTGTACGGAAGTACCCAGAGACCCAGTACTTC.

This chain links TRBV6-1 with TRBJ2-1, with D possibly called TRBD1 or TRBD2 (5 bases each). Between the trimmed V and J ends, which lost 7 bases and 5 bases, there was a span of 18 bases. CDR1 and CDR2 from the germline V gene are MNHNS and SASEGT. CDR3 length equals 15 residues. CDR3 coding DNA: TGTGCCAGCATCCAAATCCGGGGACCCAACAATGAGCAGTTCTTC. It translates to CASIQIRGPNNEQFF.

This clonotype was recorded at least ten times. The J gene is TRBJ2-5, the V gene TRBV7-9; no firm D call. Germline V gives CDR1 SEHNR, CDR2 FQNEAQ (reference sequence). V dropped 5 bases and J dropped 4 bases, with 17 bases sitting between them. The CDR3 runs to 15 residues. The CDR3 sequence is CASSTGGVSGETQYF. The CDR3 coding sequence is TGTGCCAGCAGCACGGGTGGGGTTTCGGGAGAGACCCAGTACTTC. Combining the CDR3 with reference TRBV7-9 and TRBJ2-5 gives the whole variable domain DTGVSQNPRHKITKRGQNVTFRCDPISEHNRLYWYRQTLGQGPEFLTYFQNEAQLEKSRLLSDRFSAERPKGSFSTLEIQRTEQGDSAMYLCASSTGGVSGETQYFGPGTRLLVL.

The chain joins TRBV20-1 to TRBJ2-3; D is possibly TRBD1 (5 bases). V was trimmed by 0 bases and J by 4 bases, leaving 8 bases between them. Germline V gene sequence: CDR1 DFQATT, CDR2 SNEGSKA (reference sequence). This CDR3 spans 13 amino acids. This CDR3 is CSARDPRADTQYF. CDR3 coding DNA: TGCAGTGCTAGAGATCCCAGGGCAGATACGCAGTATTTT.